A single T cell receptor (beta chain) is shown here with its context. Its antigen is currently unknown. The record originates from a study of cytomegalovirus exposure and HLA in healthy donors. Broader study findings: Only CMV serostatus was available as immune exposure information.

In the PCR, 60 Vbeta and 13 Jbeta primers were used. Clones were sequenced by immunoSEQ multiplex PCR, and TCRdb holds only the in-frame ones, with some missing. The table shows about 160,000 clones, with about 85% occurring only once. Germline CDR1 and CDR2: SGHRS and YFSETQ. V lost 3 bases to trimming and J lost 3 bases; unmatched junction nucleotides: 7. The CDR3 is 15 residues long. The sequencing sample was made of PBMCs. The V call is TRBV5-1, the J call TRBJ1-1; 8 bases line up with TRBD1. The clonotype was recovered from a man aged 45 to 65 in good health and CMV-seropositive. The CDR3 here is CASSSGQGRDTEAFF. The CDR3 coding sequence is TGCGCCAGCAGCTCAGGACAGGGTAGGGACACTGAAGCTTTCTTT.